This is a list of T cell receptor beta chains from one sample in a study of OX40 agonist ivuxolimab in advanced cancers. TCRdb's copy holds only in-frame clones and misses some; the assay was immunoSEQ multiplex PCR. Among around 30,000 clones, 84% were seen once, and the ten largest hold more than 15%. Sample: CD4+ or CD8+ T cells sorted from blood, taken in a trial of the OX40 agonist ivuxolimab. These receptors came from an adult with an advanced solid tumor such as melanoma, head and neck, liver or kidney cancer. Each CDR3 is given with its conserved first and last residue. The D gene is left open where the match is weak. Size is stated for part of the rows, as once, few or many counts, or as a class when the clone is expanded.

D gene	clone size	V gene	J gene	CDR3 protein	CDR3 DNA
TRBD1	-	TRBV5-1	TRBJ2-7	CASSSTGGVDEQYF	TGCGCCAGCAGCTCTACAGGGGGCGTCGACGAGCAGTACTTC
-	-	TRBV19	TRBJ2-7	CASSTPFRGTYEQYF	TGTGCCAGTAGTACTCCCTTTAGAGGTACCTACGAGCAGTACTTC
-	-	TRBV29-1	TRBJ2-7	CSVEDMGYEQYF	TGCAGCGTTGAAGATATGGGTTACGAGCAGTACTTC
-	-	TRBV29-1	TRBJ2-7	CSVETGTSSYEQYF	TGCAGCGTTGAGACGGGGACTTCCTCCTACGAGCAGTACTTC
-	-	TRBV5-6	TRBJ2-2	CASSHLEKGLTWNTGELFF	TGTGCCAGCAGCCACCTAGAAAAGGGACTCACTTGGAACACCGGGGAGCTGTTTTTT
-	-	TRBV4-1	TRBJ2-3	CASSLGVGGTDTQYF	TGCGCCAGCAGCCTGGGGGTCGGGGGCACAGATACGCAGTATTTT
-	few	TRBV15	TRBJ2-6	CATSRDLAEPIFRANVLTF	TGTGCCACCAGCAGAGATCTAGCAGAACCGATATTTAGGGCCAACGTCCTGACTTTC
TRBD1	-	TRBV6-1	TRBJ1-6	CASSTGGGDPSPLHF	TGTGCCAGCAGTACCGGAGGGGGCGACCCTTCACCCCTCCACTTT
-	-	TRBV4-3	TRBJ2-7	CASSQELEREQYF	TGCGCCAGCAGCCAAGAGCTCGAGAGGGAGCAGTACTTC
-	-	TRBV9	TRBJ2-1	CASSVGDSYYNEQFF	TGTGCCAGCAGCGTGGGGGATTCTTACTACAATGAGCAGTTCTTC
-	-	TRBV19	TRBJ1-6	CASSIKDGRSNSPLHF	TGTGCCAGTAGTATAAAAGACGGACGGAGTAATTCACCCCTCCACTTT
TRBD1	-	TRBV7-9	TRBJ2-1	CASSRPFPGQGFNEQFF	TGTGCCAGCAGTCGTCCCTTCCCGGGACAGGGCTTCAATGAGCAGTTCTTC
TRBD2	-	TRBV5-1	TRBJ2-2	CASSLAGGLAGDPRGTGELFF	TGCGCCAGCAGCTTGGCCGGTGGTCTAGCGGGGGACCCGCGAGGCACCGGGGAGCTGTTTTTT
TRBD2	-	TRBV9	TRBJ2-3	CASSVERGEDTQYF	TGTGCCAGCAGCGTAGAGCGGGGGGAGGATACGCAGTATTTT
-	-	TRBV28	TRBJ1-1	CASSYKERVIGTEAFF	TGTGCCAGCAGTTACAAAGAAAGGGTAATCGGCACTGAAGCTTTCTTT
-	-	TRBV4-3	TRBJ1-5	CASKAGTTSNQPQHF	TGCGCCAGCAAGGCCGGGACTACCTCCAATCAGCCCCAGCATTTT
TRBD1	-	TRBV28	TRBJ2-2	CASSFGGQGAHGELFF	TGTGCCAGCAGTTTTGGGGGACAGGGGGCCCACGGGGAGCTGTTTTTT
-	-	TRBV7-9	TRBJ1-1	CASSSSKGGGRTEAFF	TGTGCCAGCAGCTCCTCCAAAGGCGGGGGGCGGACTGAAGCTTTCTTT
TRBD1	few	TRBV5-1	TRBJ1-1	CASSLTGGGNTEAFF	TGCGCCAGCAGCTTGACAGGGGGTGGGAACACTGAAGCTTTCTTT
-	-	TRBV11-3	TRBJ1-1	CASSLHGNTEAFF	TGTGCCAGCAGCCTTCATGGGAACACTGAAGCTTTCTTT
TRBD1	-	TRBV7-9	TRBJ2-5	CASSEDRGQETQYF	TGTGCCAGCAGCGAGGACAGGGGACAAGAGACCCAGTACTTC
TRBD1	-	TRBV2	TRBJ2-3	CASSEGGGRTDTQYF	TGTGCCAGCAGTGAAGGAGGGGGCCGCACAGATACGCAGTATTTT
-	-	TRBV9	TRBJ1-1	CASSTAGLNTEAFF	TGTGCCAGCAGCACGGCGGGGCTGAACACTGAAGCTTTCTTT
TRBD2	-	TRBV4-2	TRBJ2-7	CASSQVGGVYEQYF	TGTGCCAGCAGCCAAGTGGGAGGGGTTTACGAGCAGTACTTC
TRBD2	-	TRBV10-3	TRBJ2-7	CAIGEVVLAESEQYF	TGTGCCATCGGGGAGGTGGTACTAGCGGAGAGCGAGCAGTACTTC
TRBD1	-	TRBV7-9	TRBJ2-5	CASSLARDRGETQYF	TGTGCCAGCAGCTTAGCGCGGGACAGGGGAGAGACCCAGTACTTC